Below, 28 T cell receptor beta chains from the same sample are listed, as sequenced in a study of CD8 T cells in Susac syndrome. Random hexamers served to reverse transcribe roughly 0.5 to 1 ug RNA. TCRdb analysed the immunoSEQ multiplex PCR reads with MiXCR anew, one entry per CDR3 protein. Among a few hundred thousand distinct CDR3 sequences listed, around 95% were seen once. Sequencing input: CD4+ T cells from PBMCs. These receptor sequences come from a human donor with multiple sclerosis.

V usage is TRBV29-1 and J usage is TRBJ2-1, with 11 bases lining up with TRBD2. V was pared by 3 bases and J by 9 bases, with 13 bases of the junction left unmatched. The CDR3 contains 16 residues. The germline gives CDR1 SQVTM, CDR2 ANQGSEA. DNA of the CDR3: TGCAGCGTTGATCTATTACTAGCGGGAGATAGTAGTGAGCAGTTCTTC. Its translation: CSVDLLLAGDSSEQFF.

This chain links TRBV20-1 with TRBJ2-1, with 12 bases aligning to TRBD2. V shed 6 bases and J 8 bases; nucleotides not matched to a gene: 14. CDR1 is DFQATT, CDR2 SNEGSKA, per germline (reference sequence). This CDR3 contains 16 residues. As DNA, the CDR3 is TGCAGTGCCATTCAGACTAGCGGGAGAGGGAGAGATGAGCAGTTCTTC. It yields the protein CSAIQTSGRGRDEQFF.

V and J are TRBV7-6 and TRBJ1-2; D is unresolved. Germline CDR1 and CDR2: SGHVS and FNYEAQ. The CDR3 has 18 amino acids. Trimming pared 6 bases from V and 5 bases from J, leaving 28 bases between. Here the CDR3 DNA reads TGTGCCAGCAGTGGGAGCCGAAAGAACAGCGCTCCACCTTATGGCTACACCTTC. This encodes CASSGSRKNSAPPYGYTF.

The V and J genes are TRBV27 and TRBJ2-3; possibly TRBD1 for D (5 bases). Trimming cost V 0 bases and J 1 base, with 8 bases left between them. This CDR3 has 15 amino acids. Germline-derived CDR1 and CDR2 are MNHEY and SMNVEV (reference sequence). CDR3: CASSLSFRGTDTQYF. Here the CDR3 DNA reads TGTGCCAGCAGTTTATCGTTCAGGGGCACAGATACGCAGTATTTT.

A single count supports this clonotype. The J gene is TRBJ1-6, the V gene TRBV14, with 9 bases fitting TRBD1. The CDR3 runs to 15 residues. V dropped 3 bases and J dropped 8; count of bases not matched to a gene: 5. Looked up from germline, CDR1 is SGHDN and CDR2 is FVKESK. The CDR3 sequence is CASSHLGQGDSPLHF. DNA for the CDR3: TGTGCCAGCAGCCATCTGGGACAGGGAGATTCACCCCTCCACTTT.

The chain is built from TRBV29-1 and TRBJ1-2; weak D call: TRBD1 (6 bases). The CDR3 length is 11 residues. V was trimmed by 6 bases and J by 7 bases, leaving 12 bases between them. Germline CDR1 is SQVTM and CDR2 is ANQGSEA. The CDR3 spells CSVTGTSGYTF. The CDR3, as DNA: TGCAGCGTAACAGGGACGAGTGGCTACACCTTC.

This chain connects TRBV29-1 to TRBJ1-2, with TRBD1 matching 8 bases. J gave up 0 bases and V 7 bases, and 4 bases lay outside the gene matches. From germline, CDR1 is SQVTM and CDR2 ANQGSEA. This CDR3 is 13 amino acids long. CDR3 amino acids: CSASTGANYGYTF. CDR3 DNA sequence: TGCAGCGCCTCGACAGGGGCTAACTATGGCTACACCTTC.

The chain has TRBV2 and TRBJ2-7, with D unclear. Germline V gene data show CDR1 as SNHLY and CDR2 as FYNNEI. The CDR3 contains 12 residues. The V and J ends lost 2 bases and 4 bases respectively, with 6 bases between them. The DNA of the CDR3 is TGTGCCAGCAGTGAAAGCGAATACGAGCAGTACTTC. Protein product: CASSESEYEQYF.

The chain's CDR3 is CASSLGLATETQYF. The CDR3 DNA reads as TGTGCCAGCAGCTTAGGACTAGCCACAGAGACCCAGTACTTC. J is TRBJ2-5 and V is TRBV7-9, with TRBD2 identical over 7 bases. Germline V gives CDR1 SEHNR, CDR2 FQNEAQ (reference sequence). CDR3 length: 14 residues. With 1 base clipped from V and 4 bases from J, the junction kept 3 bases outside the gene matches.

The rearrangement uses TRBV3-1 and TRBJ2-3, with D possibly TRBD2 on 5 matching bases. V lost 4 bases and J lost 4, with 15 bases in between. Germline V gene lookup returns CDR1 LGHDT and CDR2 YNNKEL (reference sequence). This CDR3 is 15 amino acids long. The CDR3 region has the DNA TGTGCCAGCAGCCCCCCAGGCCGGCGGGCAGATACGCAGTATTTT. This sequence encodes CASSPPGRRADTQYF.

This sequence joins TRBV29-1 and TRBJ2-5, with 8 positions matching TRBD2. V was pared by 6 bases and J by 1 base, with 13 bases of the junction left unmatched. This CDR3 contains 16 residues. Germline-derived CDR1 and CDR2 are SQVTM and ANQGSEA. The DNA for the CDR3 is TGCAGCGTCGGGGGGGAGACCGGGCAGCCCCAAGAGACCCAGTACTTC. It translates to CSVGGETGQPQETQYF.

The CDR3 sequence: CAIRGTGREQYF. The CDR3 DNA sequence: TGTGCCATCAGGGGGACAGGGCGAGAGCAGTACTTC. V is TRBV10-3 and J is TRBJ2-7; 9 bases are a match to TRBD1. J gave up 7 bases and V 6 bases, and 4 bases lay outside the gene matches. The germline V gene encodes CDR1 ENHRY and CDR2 SYGVKD. CDR3 length equals 12 residues.

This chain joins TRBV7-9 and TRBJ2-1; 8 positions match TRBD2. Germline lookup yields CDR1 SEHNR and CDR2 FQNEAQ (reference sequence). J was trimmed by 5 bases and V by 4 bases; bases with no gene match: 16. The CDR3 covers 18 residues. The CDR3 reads CASSSPGASGHQNNEQFF. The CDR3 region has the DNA TGTGCCAGCAGCTCCCCCGGGGCTAGCGGGCACCAAAACAATGAGCAGTTCTTC. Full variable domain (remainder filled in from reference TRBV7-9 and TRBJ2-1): DTGVSQNPRHKITKRGQNVTFRCDPISEHNRLYWYRQTLGQGPEFLTYFQNEAQLEKSRLLSDRFSAERPKGSFSTLEIQRTEQGDSAMYLCASSSPGASGHQNNEQFFGPGTRLTVL.

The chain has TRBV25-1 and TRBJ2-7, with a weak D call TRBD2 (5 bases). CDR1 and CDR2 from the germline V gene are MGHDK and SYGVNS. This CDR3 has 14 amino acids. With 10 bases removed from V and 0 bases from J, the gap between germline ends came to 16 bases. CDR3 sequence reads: CATTPGGSSYEQYF. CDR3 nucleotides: TGTGCCACCACACCCGGTGGGAGCTCCTACGAGCAGTACTTC.

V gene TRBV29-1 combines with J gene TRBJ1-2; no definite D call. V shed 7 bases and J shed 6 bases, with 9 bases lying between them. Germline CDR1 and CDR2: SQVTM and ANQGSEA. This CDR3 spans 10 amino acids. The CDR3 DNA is TGCAGCGCGGATCAGAATGGCTACACCTTC. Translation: CSADQNGYTF. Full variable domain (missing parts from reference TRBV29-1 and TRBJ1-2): SAVISQKPSRDICQRGTSLTIQCQVDSQVTMMFWYRQQPGQSLTLIATANQGSEATYESGFVIDKFPISRPNLTFSTLTVSNMSPEDSSIYLCSADQNGYTFGSGTRLTVV.

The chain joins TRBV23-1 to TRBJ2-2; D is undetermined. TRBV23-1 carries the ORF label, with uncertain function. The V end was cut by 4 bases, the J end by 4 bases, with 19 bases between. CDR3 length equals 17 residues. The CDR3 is CASSPTDPRPSTGELFF. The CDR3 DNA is TGCGCCAGCAGTCCAACCGACCCCCGGCCGAGCACCGGGGAGCTGTTTTTT.

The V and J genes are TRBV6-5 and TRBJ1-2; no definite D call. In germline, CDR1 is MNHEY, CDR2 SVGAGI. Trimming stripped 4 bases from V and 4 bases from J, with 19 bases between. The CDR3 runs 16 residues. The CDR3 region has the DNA TGTGCCAGCAGTTCCACACCGACTGGGCTAGTCTATGGCTACACCTTC. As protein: CASSSTPTGLVYGYTF.

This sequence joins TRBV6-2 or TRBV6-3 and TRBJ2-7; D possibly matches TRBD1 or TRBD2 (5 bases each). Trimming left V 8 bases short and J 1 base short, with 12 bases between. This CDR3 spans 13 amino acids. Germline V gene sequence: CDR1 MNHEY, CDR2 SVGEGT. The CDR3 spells CASAWGRSYEQYF. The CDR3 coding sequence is TGTGCCAGCGCATGGGGACGGTCCTACGAGCAGTACTTC.

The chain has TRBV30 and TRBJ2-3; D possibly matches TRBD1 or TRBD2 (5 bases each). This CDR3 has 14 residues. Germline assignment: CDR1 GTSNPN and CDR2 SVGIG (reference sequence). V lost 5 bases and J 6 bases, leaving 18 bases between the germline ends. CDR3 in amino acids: CAWGVKIGADTQYF. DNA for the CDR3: TGTGCCTGGGGGGTTAAGATCGGGGCCGATACGCAGTATTTT.

CDR3 bases: TGCAGCGGCGGAGCCAGCTCCTACAATGAGCAGTTCTTC. Its protein is CSGGASSYNEQFF. This chain connects TRBV29-1 to TRBJ2-1, with no clear D. CDR3 length equals 13 residues. Trimming took 7 bases from V and 0 from J, leaving 10 bases between them. Germline assignment: CDR1 SQVTM and CDR2 ANQGSEA.

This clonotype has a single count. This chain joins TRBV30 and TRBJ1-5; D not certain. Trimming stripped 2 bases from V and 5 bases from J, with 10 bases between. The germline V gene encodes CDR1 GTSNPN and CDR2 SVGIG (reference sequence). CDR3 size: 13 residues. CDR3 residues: CAWSNREDQPQHF. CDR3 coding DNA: TGTGCCTGGAGTAATAGGGAGGATCAGCCCCAGCATTTT.

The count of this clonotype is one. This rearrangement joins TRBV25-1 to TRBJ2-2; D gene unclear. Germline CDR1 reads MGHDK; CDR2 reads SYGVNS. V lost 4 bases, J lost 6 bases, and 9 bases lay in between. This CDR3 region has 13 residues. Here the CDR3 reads CASSGKGAGELFF. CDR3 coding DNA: TGTGCCAGCAGTGGCAAGGGTGCCGGGGAGCTGTTTTTT. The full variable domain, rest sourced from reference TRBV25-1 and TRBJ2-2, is EADIYQTPRYLVIGTGKKITLECSQTMGHDKMYWYQQDPGMELHLIHYSYGVNSTEKGDLSSESTVSRIRTEHFPLTLESARPSHTSQYLCASSGKGAGELFFGEGSRLTVL.

CDR3 protein: CSAGQWSNTEAFF. CDR3 DNA sequence: TGCAGTGCCGGCCAATGGTCGAACACTGAAGCTTTCTTT. The rearrangement links TRBV20-1 to TRBJ1-1; D is undetermined. V lost 6 bases and J lost 1, with 12 bases in between. Germline V lookup: CDR1 DFQATT, CDR2 SNEGSKA (reference sequence). There are 13 residues in the CDR3.

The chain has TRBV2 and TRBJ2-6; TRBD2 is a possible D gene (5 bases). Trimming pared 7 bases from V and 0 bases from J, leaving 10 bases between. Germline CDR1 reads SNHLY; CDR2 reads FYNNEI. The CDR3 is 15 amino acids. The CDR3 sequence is CASKEESSGANVLTF. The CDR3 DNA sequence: TGTGCCAGCAAGGAGGAGAGCTCTGGGGCCAACGTCCTGACTTTC.

The CDR3 loop is CASSLAGGINEQFF. CDR3 nucleotides: TGTGCCAGCAGTTTAGCGGGGGGTATTAATGAGCAGTTCTTC. The rearrangement joins TRBV12-3 or TRBV12-4 to TRBJ2-1; possibly TRBD2 for D (6 bases). Between the trimmed V and J ends, which lost 0 bases and 7 bases, there was a span of 10 bases. This CDR3 contains 14 residues.

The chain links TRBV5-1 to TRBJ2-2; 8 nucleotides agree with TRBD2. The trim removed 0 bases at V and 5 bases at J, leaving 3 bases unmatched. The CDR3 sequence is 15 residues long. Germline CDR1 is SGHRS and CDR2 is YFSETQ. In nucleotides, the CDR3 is TGCGCCAGCAGCTTGGCCTTAGCGGGGACCGGGGAGCTGTTTTTT. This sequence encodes CASSLALAGTGELFF.

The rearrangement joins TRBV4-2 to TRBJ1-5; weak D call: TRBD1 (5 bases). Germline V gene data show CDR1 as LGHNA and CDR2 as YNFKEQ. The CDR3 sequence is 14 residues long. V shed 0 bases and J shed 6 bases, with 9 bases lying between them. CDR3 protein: CASSQDRVLQPQHF. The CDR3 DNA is TGTGCCAGCAGCCAAGACAGGGTTCTTCAGCCCCAGCATTTT.

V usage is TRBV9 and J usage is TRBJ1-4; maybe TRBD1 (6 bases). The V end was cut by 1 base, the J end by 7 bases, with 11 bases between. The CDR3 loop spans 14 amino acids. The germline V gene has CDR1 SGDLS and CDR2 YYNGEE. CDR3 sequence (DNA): TGTGCCAGCAGCGTATTCCCGACAGGTGAAAAACTGTTTTTT. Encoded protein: CASSVFPTGEKLFF. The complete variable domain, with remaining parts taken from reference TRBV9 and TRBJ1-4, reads DSGVTQTPKHLITATGQRVTLRCSPRSGDLSVYWYQQSLDQGLQFLIQYYNGEERAKGNILERFSAQQFPDLHSELNLSSLELGDSALYFCASSVFPTGEKLFFGSGTQLSVL.